This T cell receptor (beta chain) was sequenced for a study of CD8 T cells in Susac syndrome. The germline CDR1 and CDR2 sequences are LGHDT and YNNKEL (reference sequence). V dropped 8 bases and J dropped 0 bases, with 17 bases sitting between them. The CDR3 runs to 17 residues. Study observations and caveats: TCR sequencing and HLA analysis covered a relatively small number of individuals.

RNA was extracted with the RNeasy kit, and a quantity of roughly 0.45 to 1 ug was reverse transcribed using random hexamers. One entry per CDR3 protein results from TCRdb running MiXCR on the immunoSEQ multiplex PCR reads. The sample has about 71,000 distinct CDR3 sequences; 96% are singletons. TCR beta from blood CD8+ and CD4+ T cells was sequenced. In the multiple sclerosis control group, patients were treatment-naive and had stable or active relapsing-remitting disease. FACS was used to enrich TEMRA cells, whereas the CD8+ and CD4+ T cells were obtained by negative isolation. Concerning this clonotype: Its antigen is not identified.

This chain uses TRBV3-1 with TRBJ2-6; D might be TRBD2 (6 bases). Sequenced sample: CD4+ T cells from PBMCs. This receptor was identified in a human donor with multiple sclerosis. CDR3 sequence reads: CASRPADGSSGANVLTF. CDR3 coding DNA: TGTGCCAGCCGACCAGCGGACGGGAGCTCTGGGGCCAACGTCCTGACTTTC. Supplemented by reference TRBV3-1 and TRBJ2-6, the full variable domain reads DTAVSQTPKYLVTQMGNDKSIKCEQNLGHDTMYWYKQDSKKFLKIMFSYNNKELIINETVPNRFSPKSPDKAHLNLHINSLELGDSAVYFCASRPADGSSGANVLTFGAGSRLTVL.